What follows are 22 T cell receptor beta chains derived from one specimen sequenced in a study of graft-versus-host responses after intestinal transplantation. The antigens for these receptors are not known. Sequencing was performed with immunoSEQ multiplex PCR; in TCRdb, only in-frame clones are kept and a portion is missing. This sample has about 98,000 clones, with 75% to 90% found just once. Sequenced material: unstimulated CD8+ T cells sorted from spleen or lymph node cells, taken before intestinal transplant. These receptors all come from a human donor who received an intestinal transplant.

J is TRBJ2-3 and V is TRBV6-4; 12 nucleotides align to TRBD2. J lost 4 bases, V lost 4 bases, and 0 bases had no gene match. The CDR3 has 14 residues. Germline assignment: CDR1 MRHNA and CDR2 SNTAGT. CDR3: CASSASGGADTQYF. The CDR3, as DNA: TGTGCCAGCAGTGCTAGCGGGGGGGCAGATACGCAGTATTTT.

Of note for this clone: Other DNA variants within this sample encode the same CDR3. CDR3 protein: CASSEGAYEQYF. CDR3 bases: TGTGCCAGCAGTGAGGGGGCCTACGAGCAGTACTTC. The chain joins TRBV6-5 to TRBJ2-7; maybe TRBD1 (6 bases). Germline loops: CDR1 MNHEY, CDR2 SVGAGI. The CDR3 runs 12 residues. Trimming shortened V by 5 bases and J by 2 bases, and 7 bases separated the two germline ends.

The rearrangement links TRBV28 to TRBJ2-1, with D possibly called TRBD1 or TRBD2 (5 bases each). The CDR3 spans 15 residues. Trimming left V 8 bases short and J 3 bases short, with 17 bases between. In germline, CDR1 is MDHEN, CDR2 SYDVKM. The CDR3 DNA follows: TGTGCCAGCGAAGACCCGGGACGCTACTACAATGAGCAGTTCTTC. Translating gives CASEDPGRYYNEQFF.

This chain links TRBV27 with TRBJ2-1; 11 bases line up with TRBD1. The CDR3 consists of 15 residues. With V trimmed by 3 bases and J by 9 bases, 7 bases remained unmatched. The germline V gene has CDR1 MNHEY and CDR2 SMNVEV (reference sequence). The DNA for the CDR3 is TGTGCCAGCAGTTTTGGGACAGGGGGAGGCGCTGAGCAGTTCTTC. Residues: CASSFGTGGGAEQFF.

This rearrangement joins TRBV5-8 to TRBJ2-5; TRBD1 matches 9 bases. Looked up from germline, CDR1 is SGHTS and CDR2 is YDEGEE. The CDR3 contains 13 residues. J lost 6 bases, V lost 4 bases, and 4 bases had no gene match. The CDR3 sequence: CASSHRGQKTQYF. The CDR3 DNA reads as TGTGCCAGCAGCCACAGGGGGCAGAAGACCCAGTACTTC.

Regarding this clone: The sample carries other DNA sequences with the same CDR3. The V call is TRBV6-6, the J call TRBJ2-1; 9 bases are a match to TRBD2. Germline CDR1 reads MNHNY; CDR2 reads SVGAGI (reference sequence). The CDR3 extends over 16 amino acids. With V trimmed by 6 bases and J by 7 bases, 13 bases remained unmatched. CDR3 nucleotides: TGTGCCAGCAGCCCTCCCTGGGGGCGGGGGGGGAATGAGCAGTTCTTC. As protein: CASSPPWGRGGNEQFF.

J is TRBJ2-3 and V is TRBV28, with D hard to call. V was shortened by 2 bases and J by 0 bases, with 12 bases between the two germline ends. This CDR3 is built from 16 residues. Germline assignment: CDR1 MDHEN and CDR2 SYDVKM. CDR3 sequence: CASSLIRLPSTDTQYF. The CDR3 DNA reads TGTGCCAGCAGTTTAATACGTCTACCTAGCACAGATACGCAGTATTTT.

V gene TRBV6-6 combines with J gene TRBJ1-1; 7 bases map to TRBD1. V was pared by 1 base and J by 1 base, with 6 bases of the junction left unmatched. CDR1 is MNHNY and CDR2 is SVGAGI in the germline V gene (reference sequence). The CDR3 sequence is 16 residues long. This CDR3 reads CASSYWGTETNTEAFF. The DNA for the CDR3 is TGTGCCAGCAGTTACTGGGGGACAGAGACGAACACTGAAGCTTTCTTT.

Here the CDR3 reads CASSLGTGYEQYF. In DNA form, the CDR3 reads TGTGCCAGCAGTCTCGGGACAGGGTACGAGCAGTACTTC. The chain couples TRBV27 to TRBJ2-7; 9 bases fit TRBD1. Germline assignment: CDR1 MNHEY and CDR2 SMNVEV (reference sequence). There are 13 residues in the CDR3. After removal of 5 bases from V and 4 bases from J, the junction contained 3 bases not matched to a gene.

The chain combines TRBV6-5 with TRBJ2-5; D is uncertain. V was pared by 8 bases and J by 4 bases, with 8 bases between. CDR3 length: 11 residues. Germline-derived CDR1 and CDR2 are MNHEY and SVGAGI. DNA for the CDR3: TGTGCCAGCCTGAGAGGAGAGACCCAGTACTTC. Protein sequence: CASLRGETQYF.

The gene calls are TRBV13 and TRBJ2-7, with TRBD1 as a possible D gene (5 bases). The V gene's germline CDR1 is PRHDT and CDR2 FYEKMQ (reference sequence). Trimming cost V 1 base and J 6 bases, with 19 bases left between them. CDR3 size: 16 residues. CDR3 sequence: CASSLDGSRAKGEQYF. DNA of the CDR3: TGTGCCAGCAGCTTAGATGGGTCCAGGGCAAAGGGCGAGCAGTACTTC.

J is TRBJ2-1 and V is TRBV30; D perhaps matches TRBD2 (5 bases). The CDR3 is 12 amino acids. Germline CDR1 is GTSNPN and CDR2 is SVGIG (reference sequence). V lost 3 bases, J lost 5 bases, and 8 bases lay in between. CDR3 amino acids: CAWRGLDNEQFF. The CDR3 DNA reads TGTGCCTGGAGAGGACTCGACAATGAGCAGTTCTTC.

The chain is built from TRBV5-5 and TRBJ1-2; the D is unclear. The germline V and J ends were trimmed by 4 bases and 7 bases, with 11 bases remaining between them. The CDR3 contains 12 residues. Germline values: CDR1 SGHKS, CDR2 YYEKEE (reference sequence). The CDR3 DNA sequence: TGTGCCAGCAGCGTCCTCCCTGCTGGCTACACCTTC. Protein: CASSVLPAGYTF.

The chain carries TRBV19 and TRBJ2-7; D may correspond to TRBD1 or TRBD2 (5 bases each). V lost 8 bases and J lost 2, with 13 bases in between. Germline V lookup: CDR1 LNHDA, CDR2 SQIVND (reference sequence). This CDR3 comprises 13 residues. The DNA for the CDR3 is TGTGCCAGTTCACCGGGACCGGCCTACGAGCAGTACTTC. Its translation is CASSPGPAYEQYF.

As for this clone: The sample carries other DNA sequences with the same CDR3. The V gene is TRBV28, the J gene TRBJ1-1; D ambiguous. The CDR3 is made up of 12 amino acids. Germline V lookup: CDR1 MDHEN, CDR2 SYDVKM. Between the trimmed V and J ends, which lost 2 bases and 1 base, there was a span of 2 bases. CDR3 residues: CASSLGNTEAFF. CDR3 bases: TGTGCCAGCAGTTTAGGGAACACTGAAGCTTTCTTT.

This clone has a handful of counts. V gene TRBV6-4 combines with J gene TRBJ1-2; D is unresolved. Looked up from germline, CDR1 is MRHNA and CDR2 is SNTAGT. V lost 8 bases and J 1 base, leaving 20 bases between the germline ends. The CDR3 is 16 amino acids. In DNA form, the CDR3 reads TGTGCCAGCTACGGCTTGACGTCTCTCCATAACTATGGCTACACCTTC. Encoded protein: CASYGLTSLHNYGYTF.

This chain joins TRBV6-5 and TRBJ2-3; 9 nucleotides line up with TRBD1. CDR1 MNHEY and CDR2 SVGAGI come from the germline V gene. The CDR3 is 14 residues long. V was clipped by 6 bases and J by 8 bases; unmatched bases: 9. Written as DNA, the CDR3 is TGTGCCAGCAGCCCAGACCCGACAGGGGGTACGCAGTATTTT. It codes for CASSPDPTGGTQYF.

The chain joins TRBV5-6 to TRBJ2-7; a possible D gene is TRBD1 (5 bases). The CDR3 has 13 amino acids. Germline V lookup: CDR1 SGHDT, CDR2 YYEEEE. The V end lost 4 bases, the J end lost 2 bases, and 10 bases lay between the germline ends. The CDR3 loop reads CASSPGHPYEQYF. In DNA, the CDR3 is TGTGCCAGCAGCCCAGGACACCCCTACGAGCAGTACTTC.

This chain joins TRBV11-2 and TRBJ1-1; 7 bases line up with TRBD1. CDR1 is SGHAT and CDR2 is FQNNGV in the germline V gene. The CDR3 has 13 amino acids. J was trimmed by 10 bases and V by 5 bases; bases with no gene match: 10. CDR3 sequence (DNA): TGTGCCAGCAGCCGGGACAGCATGCATGGAGCTTTCTTT. This sequence encodes CASSRDSMHGAFF.

This clone has a single count. The chain is built from TRBV4-1 and TRBJ1-2, with TRBD1 matching over 12 bases. The CDR3 spans 18 residues. Germline values: CDR1 MGHRA, CDR2 YSYEKL. V lost 0 bases to trimming and J lost 1 base; unmatched junction nucleotides: 6. CDR3 region: CASSQEAGQGARNYGYTF. The CDR3 nucleotides are TGCGCCAGCAGCCAAGAGGCGGGACAGGGGGCCCGTAACTATGGCTACACCTTC.

The chain couples TRBV4-1 to TRBJ2-7; 11 nucleotides align to TRBD2. Germline-derived CDR1 and CDR2 are MGHRA and YSYEKL. After removal of 2 bases from V and 5 bases from J, the junction contained 5 bases not matched to a gene. The CDR3 extends over 15 amino acids. The CDR3 reads CASSQNSGRADEQYF. CDR3 coding DNA: TGCGCCAGCAGCCAAAATAGCGGGAGGGCCGACGAGCAGTACTTC.

J is TRBJ2-7 and V is TRBV6-5; no clear D gene. The V and J ends lost 0 bases and 3 bases respectively, with 6 bases between them. CDR1 is MNHEY, CDR2 SVGAGI, per germline. CDR3 length: 13 residues. CDR3 DNA: TGTGCCAGCAGTTACTCGAGACACTACGAGCAGTACTTC. Translation gives CASSYSRHYEQYF.